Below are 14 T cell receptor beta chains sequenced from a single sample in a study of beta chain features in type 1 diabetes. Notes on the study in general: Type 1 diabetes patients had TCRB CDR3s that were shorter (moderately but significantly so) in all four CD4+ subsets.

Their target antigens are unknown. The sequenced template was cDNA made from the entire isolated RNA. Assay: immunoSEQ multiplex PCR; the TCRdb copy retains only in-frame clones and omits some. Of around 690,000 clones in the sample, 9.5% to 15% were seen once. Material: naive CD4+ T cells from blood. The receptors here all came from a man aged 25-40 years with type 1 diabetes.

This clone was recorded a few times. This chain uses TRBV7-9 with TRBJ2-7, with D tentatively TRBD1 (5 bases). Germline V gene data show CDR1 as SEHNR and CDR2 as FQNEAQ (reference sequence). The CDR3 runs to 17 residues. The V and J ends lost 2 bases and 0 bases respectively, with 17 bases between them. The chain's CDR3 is CASSLRLLHDSSYEQYF. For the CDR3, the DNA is TGTGCCAGCAGCTTACGGTTGTTACACGACAGCTCCTACGAGCAGTACTTC. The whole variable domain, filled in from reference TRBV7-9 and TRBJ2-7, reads DTGVSQNPRHKITKRGQNVTFRCDPISEHNRLYWYRQTLGQGPEFLTYFQNEAQLEKSRLLSDRFSAERPKGSFSTLEIQRTEQGDSAMYLCASSLRLLHDSSYEQYFGPGTRLTVT.

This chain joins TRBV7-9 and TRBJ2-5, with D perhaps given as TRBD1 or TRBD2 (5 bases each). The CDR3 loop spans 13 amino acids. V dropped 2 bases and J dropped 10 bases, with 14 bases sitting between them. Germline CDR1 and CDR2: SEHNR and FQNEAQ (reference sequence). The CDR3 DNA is TGTGCCAGCAGCTTAAATGGGGGAAAACGCCAGTACTTC. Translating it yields CASSLNGGKRQYF.

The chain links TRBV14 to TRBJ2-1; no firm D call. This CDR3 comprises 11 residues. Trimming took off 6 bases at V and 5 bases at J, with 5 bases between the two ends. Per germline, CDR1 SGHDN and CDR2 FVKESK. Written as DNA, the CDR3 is TGTGCCAGCAGAAACCACAATGAGCAGTTCTTC. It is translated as CASRNHNEQFF.

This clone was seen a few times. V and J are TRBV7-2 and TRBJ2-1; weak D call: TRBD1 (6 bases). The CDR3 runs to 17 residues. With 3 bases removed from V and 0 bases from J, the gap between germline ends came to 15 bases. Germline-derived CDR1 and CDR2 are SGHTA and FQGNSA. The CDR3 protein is CASSLEQGQSSYNEQFF. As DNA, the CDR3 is TGTGCCAGCAGCTTGGAACAGGGCCAGAGCTCCTACAATGAGCAGTTCTTC.

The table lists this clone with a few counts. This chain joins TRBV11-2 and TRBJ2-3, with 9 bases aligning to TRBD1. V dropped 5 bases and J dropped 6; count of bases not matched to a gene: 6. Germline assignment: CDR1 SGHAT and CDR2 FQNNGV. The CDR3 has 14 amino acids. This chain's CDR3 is CASSRQGEGDTQYF. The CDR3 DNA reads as TGTGCCAGCAGCCGACAGGGGGAGGGGGATACGCAGTATTTT.

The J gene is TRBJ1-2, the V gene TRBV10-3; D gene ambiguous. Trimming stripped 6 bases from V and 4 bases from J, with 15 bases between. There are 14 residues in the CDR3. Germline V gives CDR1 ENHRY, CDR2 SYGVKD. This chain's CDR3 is CAISPGPVGYGYTF. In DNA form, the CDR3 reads TGTGCCATCAGCCCCGGGCCGGTAGGCTATGGCTACACCTTC.

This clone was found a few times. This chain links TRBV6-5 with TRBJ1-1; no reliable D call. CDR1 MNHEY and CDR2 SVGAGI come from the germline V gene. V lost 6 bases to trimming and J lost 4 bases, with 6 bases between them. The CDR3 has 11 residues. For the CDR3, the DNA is TGTGCCAGCAGCGTGGGCACTGAAGCTTTCTTT. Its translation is CASSVGTEAFF.

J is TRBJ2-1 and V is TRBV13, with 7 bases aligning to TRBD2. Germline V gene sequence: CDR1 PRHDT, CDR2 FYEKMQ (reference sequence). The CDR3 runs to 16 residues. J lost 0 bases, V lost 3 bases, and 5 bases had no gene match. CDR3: CASSFKRGSSYNEQFF. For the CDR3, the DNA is TGTGCCAGCAGCTTCAAGCGGGGTAGCTCCTACAATGAGCAGTTCTTC. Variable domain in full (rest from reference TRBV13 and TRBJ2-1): AAGVIQSPRHLIKEKRETATLKCYPIPRHDTVYWYQQGPGQDPQFLISFYEKMQSDKGSIPDRFSAQQFSDYHSELNMSSLELGDSALYFCASSFKRGSSYNEQFFGPGTRLTVL.

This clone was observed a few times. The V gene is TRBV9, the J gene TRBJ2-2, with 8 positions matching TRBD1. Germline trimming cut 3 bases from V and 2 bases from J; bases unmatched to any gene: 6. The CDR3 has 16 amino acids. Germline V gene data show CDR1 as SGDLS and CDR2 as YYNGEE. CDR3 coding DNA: TGTGCCAGCAGCGGACCTGGGACAGGTAACACCGGGGAGCTGTTTTTT. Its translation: CASSGPGTGNTGELFF.

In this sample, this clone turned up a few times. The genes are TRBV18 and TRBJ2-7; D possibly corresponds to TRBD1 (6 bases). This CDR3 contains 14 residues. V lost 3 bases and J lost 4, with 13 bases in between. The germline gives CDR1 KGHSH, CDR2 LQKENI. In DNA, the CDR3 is TGTGCCAGCTCACCGAATACAGGGAAATACGAGCAGTACTTC. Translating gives CASSPNTGKYEQYF.

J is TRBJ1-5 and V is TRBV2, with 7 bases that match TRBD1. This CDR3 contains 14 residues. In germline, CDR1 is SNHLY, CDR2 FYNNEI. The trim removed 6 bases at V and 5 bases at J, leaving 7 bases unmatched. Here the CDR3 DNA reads TGTGCCAGCAGAGGGACAGCGCCCCATCAGCCCCAGCATTTT. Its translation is CASRGTAPHQPQHF.

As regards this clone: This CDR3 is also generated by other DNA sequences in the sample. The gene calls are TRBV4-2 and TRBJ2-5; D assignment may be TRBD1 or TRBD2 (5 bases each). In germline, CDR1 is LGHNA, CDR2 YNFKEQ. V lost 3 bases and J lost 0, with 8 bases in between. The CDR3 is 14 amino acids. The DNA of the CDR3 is TGTGCCAGCAGCCAGGGGGTTTACCAAGAGACCCAGTACTTC. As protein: CASSQGVYQETQYF.

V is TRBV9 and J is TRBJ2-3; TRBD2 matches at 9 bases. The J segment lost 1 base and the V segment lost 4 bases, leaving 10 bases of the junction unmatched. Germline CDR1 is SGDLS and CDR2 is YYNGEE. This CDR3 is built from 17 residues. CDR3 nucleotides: TGTGCCAGCAGCCCCCCGTCGCCTAGCGGGGGCACAGATACGCAGTATTTT. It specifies CASSPPSPSGGTDTQYF.

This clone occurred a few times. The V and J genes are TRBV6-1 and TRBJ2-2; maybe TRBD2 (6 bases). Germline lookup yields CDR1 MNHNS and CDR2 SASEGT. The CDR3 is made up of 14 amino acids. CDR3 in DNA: TGTGCAAGTCGGAATATGGGGGGCACCGGGGAGCTGTTTTTT. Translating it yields CASRNMGGTGELFF.